The rows below give T cell receptor beta chains drawn from one sample of a study of T cell repertoires in cytomegalovirus infection. These TCRs' antigens remain unknown. TCRdb re-called the reads through MiXCR, storing one row per CDR3 protein. Among about 920,000 distinct CDR3 sequences listed, roughly 30% were seen once. This specimen consisted of cultured CD8+ T cells from PBMCs, obtained from culture after CMV antigen stimulation. The receptors originated from a human donor in good health (CMV status not recorded). Some clones in this sample may be carry-over from other donors' samples. The CDR3 runs from the conserved cysteine through the conserved F or W. D genes are given only for firm matches. Not every row has a clone size; where given, it reads once, few, many or a size class.

d_gene: TRBD1
abundance: few
j_gene: TRBJ2-7
v_gene: TRBV23-1
CDR3nt: TGCGCCAGCAGCCGGGACAGGACCCACTACGAGCAGTACTTC
CDR3aa: CASSRDRTHYEQYF

d_gene: NA
abundance: few
j_gene: TRBJ1-2
v_gene: TRBV10-3
CDR3nt: TGTGCTATCAGTGAGTCGCCCGGGGTAGACTATGGCTACACCTTC
CDR3aa: CAISESPGVDYGYTF

d_gene: NA
abundance: NA
j_gene: TRBJ2-2
v_gene: TRBV2
CDR3nt: TGTGCCAGCACTTTAATCACCGGGACCCTAAATGGAGTGTTTTTT
CDR3aa: CASTLITGTLNGVFF

d_gene: NA
abundance: NA
j_gene: TRBJ1-4
v_gene: TRBV6-6
CDR3nt: TGTGCCAGCAGTTACTCGATAAGCGTGCCGGATCTTAATGAAAAACTGTTTTTT
CDR3aa: CASSYSISVPDLNEKLFF

d_gene: TRBD1
abundance: many
j_gene: TRBJ1-2
v_gene: TRBV7-3
CDR3nt: TGTGCCAGCAGCTTCGGGACAGGGGTCGGCTACACCTTC
CDR3aa: CASSFGTGVGYTF

d_gene: NA
abundance: NA
j_gene: TRBJ2-5
v_gene: TRBV7-9
CDR3nt: TGTGCCAGCAGCTTAGGCAACTTACTAGCCCAAGAGACCCAGTACTTC
CDR3aa: CASSLGNLLAQETQYF

d_gene: TRBD1
abundance: NA
j_gene: TRBJ2-5
v_gene: TRBV28
CDR3nt: TGTGCCAGCAATTCCGGGACAGGGGGAATAGAGACCCAGTACTTC
CDR3aa: CASNSGTGGIETQYF

d_gene: NA
abundance: NA
j_gene: TRBJ2-3
v_gene: TRBV7-4
CDR3nt: TGTGCCAGCAGCTTATCGGGGGCCTTCACAGATACGCAGTATTTT
CDR3aa: CASSLSGAFTDTQYF

d_gene: NA
abundance: many
j_gene: TRBJ1-1
v_gene: TRBV7-2
CDR3nt: TGTGCCAGCAGCTTAGTCCAGGGCTGGAAGAACACTGAAGCTTTCTTT
CDR3aa: CASSLVQGWKNTEAFF

d_gene: NA
abundance: NA
j_gene: TRBJ2-7
v_gene: TRBV6-6
CDR3nt: TGTGCCAGCAGTTACGGGCTAGGCGGCTACGAGCAGTACTTC
CDR3aa: CASSYGLGGYEQYF

d_gene: NA
abundance: many
j_gene: TRBJ2-1
v_gene: TRBV3-1
CDR3nt: TGTGCCAGCAGCCATCCCTACAATGAGCAGTTCTTC
CDR3aa: CASSHPYNEQFF

d_gene: NA
abundance: many
j_gene: TRBJ1-1
v_gene: TRBV7-6
CDR3nt: TGTGCCAGCAGCTCCCAACAGGGTATTTTAACTGAAGCTTTCTTT
CDR3aa: CASSSQQGILTEAFF

d_gene: TRBD2
abundance: NA
j_gene: TRBJ2-2
v_gene: TRBV5-6
CDR3nt: TGTGCCAGCAGCGTACCTCTTATCGGGGGGGTGGTCACCGGGGAGCTGTTTTTT
CDR3aa: CASSVPLIGGVVTGELFF

d_gene: TRBD1
abundance: few
j_gene: TRBJ1-1
v_gene: TRBV3-1
CDR3nt: TGTGCCAGCATAACACAGGGGGTTACTGAAGCTTTCTTT
CDR3aa: CASITQGVTEAFF